This passage covers 10 T cell receptor beta chains from one sample sequenced in a study of blood T cell repertoires in COVID-19. Sequencing was performed with immunoSEQ multiplex PCR; in TCRdb, only in-frame clones are kept and a portion is missing. Of approximately 270,000 clones listed, just under 85% are singletons. The sequenced sample was peripheral blood. These receptors were obtained from a man aged 80 or over with acute or convalescent COVID-19.

This clone occurred a few times. CDR3 sequence reads: CASSEALAGGPYEQYF. DNA of the CDR3: TGTGCCAGCAGTGAAGCGCTGGCGGGAGGCCCCTACGAGCAGTACTTC. V gene TRBV6-1 combines with J gene TRBJ2-7, with 8 bases lining up with TRBD2. CDR1 is MNHNS, CDR2 SASEGT, per germline. V dropped 0 bases and J dropped 2; count of bases not matched to a gene: 6. The length of the CDR3 is 16 residues.

V is TRBV4-1 and J is TRBJ1-5; TRBD1 agrees at 9 bases. CDR3 length equals 16 residues. From germline, CDR1 is MGHRA and CDR2 YSYEKL. Germline trimming cut 0 bases from V and 2 bases from J; bases unmatched to any gene: 2. The CDR3, as DNA: TGCGCCAGCAGCCAAGAGGACAGGGGTGGCAATCAGCCCCAGCATTTT. Translated: CASSQEDRGGNQPQHF.

This sequence joins TRBV5-1 and TRBJ2-7; TRBD1 matches 8 bases. V shed 2 bases and J 5 bases; nucleotides not matched to a gene: 6. The germline gives CDR1 SGHRS, CDR2 YFSETQ. The CDR3 is 14 amino acids. The CDR3 nucleotides read TGCGCCAGCAGCTTTCTGACAGGGGTAAACGAGCAGTACTTC. It is translated as CASSFLTGVNEQYF. The full variable domain, rest sourced from reference TRBV5-1 and TRBJ2-7, is KAGVTQTPRYLIKTRGQQVTLSCSPISGHRSVSWYQQTPGQGLQFLFEYFSETQRNKGNFPGRFSGRQFSNSRSEMNVSTLELGDSALYLCASSFLTGVNEQYFGPGTRLTVT.

The rearrangement joins TRBV5-3 to TRBJ2-7; 7 nucleotides match TRBD2. TRBV5-3 is given ORF status, its function remaining uncertain. There are 17 residues in the CDR3. With 8 bases clipped from V and 1 base from J, the junction kept 18 bases outside the gene matches. The CDR3: CARRNRDYQVRSYEQYF. In nucleotides, the CDR3 is TGTGCCAGGAGGAATCGGGACTATCAGGTCAGGTCCTACGAGCAGTACTTC.

The CDR3 loop reads CASSIDQGPLGNIQYF. CDR3 coding DNA: TGTGCCAGTAGTATAGATCAGGGCCCCCTTGGAAACATTCAGTACTTC. V usage is TRBV19 and J usage is TRBJ2-4; D may be TRBD1 (5 bases). Germline CDR1 LNHDA, CDR2 SQIVND (reference sequence). The CDR3 loop spans 16 amino acids. The ends were cut back, 0 bases at V and 6 bases at J, with 15 bases in the middle.

In its sample, this clone was seen a few times. The chain has TRBV28 and TRBJ1-5; D not resolved. V lost 3 bases, J lost 6 bases, and 15 bases lay in between. Germline loops: CDR1 MDHEN, CDR2 SYDVKM. CDR3 length: 15 amino acids. The CDR3, as DNA: TGTGCCAGCAGTTTTAGAGCGGAGTACGGTCAGCCCCAGCATTTT. This gives the protein CASSFRAEYGQPQHF.

In regard to this clone: In the same sample, other DNA sequences code for this CDR3. J is TRBJ1-1 and V is TRBV20-1; D gene uncertain. V was clipped by 1 base and J by 5 bases, with 5 bases between them. This CDR3 has 11 residues. The germline V gene encodes CDR1 DFQATT and CDR2 SNEGSKA (reference sequence). The CDR3 DNA sequence: TGCAGTGCTAGAGGGAGGACTGAAGCTTTCTTT. This sequence encodes CSARGRTEAFF.

The chain carries TRBV29-1 and TRBJ2-2; 7 nucleotides match TRBD1. The CDR3 length is 14 residues. The junction had 6 bases not matched to a gene; V was cut back by 6 bases and J by 2 bases. Germline V CDR1 and CDR2: SQVTM, ANQGSEA. The CDR3 region has the DNA TGCAGCGTCTTAGGGGGCGCAAACACCGGGGAGCTGTTTTTT. Amino acid sequence: CSVLGGANTGELFF.

The gene calls are TRBV28 and TRBJ2-1; TRBD2 matches at 13 bases. The CDR3 covers 18 residues. Germline V gives CDR1 MDHEN, CDR2 SYDVKM. J lost 9 bases, V lost 1 base, and 12 bases had no gene match. CDR3 amino acids: CASSLSLTSGRARGEQFF. The CDR3, as DNA: TGTGCCAGCAGTTTATCCCTAACTAGCGGGAGGGCCAGGGGTGAGCAGTTCTTC.

This rearrangement joins TRBV7-6 to TRBJ2-1; 14 nucleotides line up with TRBD2. The CDR3 loop spans 15 amino acids. From germline, CDR1 is SGHVS and CDR2 FNYEAQ. V shed 4 bases, J shed 10 bases, and the junction held 6 bases outside the gene matches. The CDR3 region has the DNA TGTGCCAGCAGCTCGGGACTAGCGGGAGTTTGGGAGCAGTTCTTC. As protein: CASSSGLAGVWEQFF.